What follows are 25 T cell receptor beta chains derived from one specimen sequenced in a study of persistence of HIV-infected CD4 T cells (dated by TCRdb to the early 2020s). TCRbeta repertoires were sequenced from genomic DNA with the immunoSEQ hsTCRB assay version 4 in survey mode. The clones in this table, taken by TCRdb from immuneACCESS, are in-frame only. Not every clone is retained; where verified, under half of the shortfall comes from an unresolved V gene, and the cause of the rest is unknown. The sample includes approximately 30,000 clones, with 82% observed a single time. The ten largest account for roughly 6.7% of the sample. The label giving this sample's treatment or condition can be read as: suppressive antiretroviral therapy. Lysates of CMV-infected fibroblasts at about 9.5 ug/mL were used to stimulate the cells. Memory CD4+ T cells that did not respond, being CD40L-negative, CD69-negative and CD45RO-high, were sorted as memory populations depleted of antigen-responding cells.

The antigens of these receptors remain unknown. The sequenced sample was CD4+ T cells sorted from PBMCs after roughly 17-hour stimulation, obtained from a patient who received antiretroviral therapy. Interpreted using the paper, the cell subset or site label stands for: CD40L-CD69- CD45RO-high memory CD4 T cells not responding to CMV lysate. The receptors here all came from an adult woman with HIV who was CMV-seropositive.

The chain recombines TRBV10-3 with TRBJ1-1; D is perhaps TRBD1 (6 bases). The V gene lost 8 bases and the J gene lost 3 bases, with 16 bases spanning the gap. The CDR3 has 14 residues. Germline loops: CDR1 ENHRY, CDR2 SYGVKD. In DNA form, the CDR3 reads TGTGCCATCTTAAACGGGGGGGCTGACACTGAAGCTTTCTTT. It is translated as CAILNGGADTEAFF.

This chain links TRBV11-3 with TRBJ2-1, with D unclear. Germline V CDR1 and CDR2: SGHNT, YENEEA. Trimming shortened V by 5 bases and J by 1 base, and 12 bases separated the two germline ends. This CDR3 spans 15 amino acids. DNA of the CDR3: TGTGCCAGCAGCCTCACCGGGCTATCCTACAATGAGCAGTTCTTC. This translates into CASSLTGLSYNEQFF.

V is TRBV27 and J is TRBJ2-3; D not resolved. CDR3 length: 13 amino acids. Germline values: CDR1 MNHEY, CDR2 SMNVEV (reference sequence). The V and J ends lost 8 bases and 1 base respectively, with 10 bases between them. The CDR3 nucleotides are TGTGCCAGCCAACGCCGGGGCACAGATACGCAGTATTTT. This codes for CASQRRGTDTQYF.

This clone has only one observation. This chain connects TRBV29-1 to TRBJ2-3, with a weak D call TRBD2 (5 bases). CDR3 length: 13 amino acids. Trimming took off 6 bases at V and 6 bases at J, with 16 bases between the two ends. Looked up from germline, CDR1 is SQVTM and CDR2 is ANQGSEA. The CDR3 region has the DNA TGCAGCGTCCGGGATAGCCGCGTGGATACGCAGTATTTT. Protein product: CSVRDSRVDTQYF.

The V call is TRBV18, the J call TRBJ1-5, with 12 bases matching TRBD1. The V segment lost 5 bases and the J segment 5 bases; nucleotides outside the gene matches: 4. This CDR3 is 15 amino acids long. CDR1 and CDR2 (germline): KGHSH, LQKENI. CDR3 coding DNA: TGTGCCAGCTCATTCGGGACAGGGGGCCATCAGCCCCAGCATTTT. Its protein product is CASSFGTGGHQPQHF.

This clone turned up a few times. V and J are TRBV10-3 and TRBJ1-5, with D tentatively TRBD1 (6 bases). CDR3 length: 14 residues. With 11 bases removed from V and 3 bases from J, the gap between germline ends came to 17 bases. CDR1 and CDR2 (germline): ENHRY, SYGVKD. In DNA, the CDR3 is TGTGCCGTAGGGGGGGGCTCAAACAATCAGCCCCAGCATTTT. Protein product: CAVGGGSNNQPQHF.

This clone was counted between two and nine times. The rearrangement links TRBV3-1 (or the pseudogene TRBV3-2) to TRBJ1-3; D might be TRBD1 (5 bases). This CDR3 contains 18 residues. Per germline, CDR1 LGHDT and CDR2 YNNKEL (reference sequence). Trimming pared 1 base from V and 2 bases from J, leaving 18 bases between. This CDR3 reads CASSQVGGGLSAGNTIYF. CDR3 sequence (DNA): TGTGCCAGCAGCCAAGTAGGTGGGGGTTTGTCTGCTGGAAACACCATATATTTT.

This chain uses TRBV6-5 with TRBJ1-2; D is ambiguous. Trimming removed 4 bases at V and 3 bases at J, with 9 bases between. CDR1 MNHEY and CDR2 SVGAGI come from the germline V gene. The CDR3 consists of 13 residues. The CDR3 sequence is CASSSERYYGYTF. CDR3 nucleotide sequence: TGTGCCAGCAGTTCTGAAAGGTACTATGGCTACACCTTC.

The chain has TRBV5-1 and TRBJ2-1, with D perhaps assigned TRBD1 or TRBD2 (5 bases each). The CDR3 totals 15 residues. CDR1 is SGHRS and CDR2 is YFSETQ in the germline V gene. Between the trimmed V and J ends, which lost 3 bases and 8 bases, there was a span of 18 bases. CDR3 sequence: CASSSRGPIRDEQFF. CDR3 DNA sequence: TGCGCCAGCAGCTCCCGGGGACCCATCCGCGATGAGCAGTTCTTC. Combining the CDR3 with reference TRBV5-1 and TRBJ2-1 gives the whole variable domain KAGVTQTPRYLIKTRGQQVTLSCSPISGHRSVSWYQQTPGQGLQFLFEYFSETQRNKGNFPGRFSGRQFSNSRSEMNVSTLELGDSALYLCASSSRGPIRDEQFFGPGTRLTVL.

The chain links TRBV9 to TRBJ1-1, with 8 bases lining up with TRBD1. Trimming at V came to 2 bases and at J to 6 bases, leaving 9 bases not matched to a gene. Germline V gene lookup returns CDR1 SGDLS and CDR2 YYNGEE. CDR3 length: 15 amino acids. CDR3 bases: TGTGCCAGCAGCGTCGGACAGGGATATGGCGCTGAAGCTTTCTTT. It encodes CASSVGQGYGAEAFF.

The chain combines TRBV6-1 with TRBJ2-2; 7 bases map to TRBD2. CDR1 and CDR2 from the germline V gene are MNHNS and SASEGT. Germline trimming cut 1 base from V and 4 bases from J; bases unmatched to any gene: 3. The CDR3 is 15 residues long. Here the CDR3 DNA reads TGTGCCAGCAGTGAAGGGCTAGCGGTCACCGGGGAGCTGTTTTTT. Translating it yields CASSEGLAVTGELFF.

The CDR3 DNA sequence: TGTGCCTGGGGAAGACAGGGGGATCAGCCCCAGCATTTT. As protein: CAWGRQGDQPQHF. This rearrangement joins TRBV30 to TRBJ1-5, with TRBD1 matching 9 bases. V lost 5 bases, J lost 5 bases, and 4 bases stayed unmatched. Germline loops: CDR1 GTSNPN, CDR2 SVGIG (reference sequence). CDR3 length equals 13 residues.

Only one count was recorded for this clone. CDR3 nucleotide sequence: TGTGCCAGCAGCTCGCAGACAGGGGGCGGTTGGTATGGCTACACCTTC. Translation gives CASSSQTGGGWYGYTF. V and J are TRBV11-3 and TRBJ1-2; TRBD1 agrees at 10 bases. V lost 4 bases, J lost 5 bases, and 10 bases stayed unmatched. The CDR3 contains 16 residues. Germline CDR1 reads SGHNT; CDR2 reads YENEEA. The full variable domain, rest sourced from reference TRBV11-3 and TRBJ1-2, is EAGVVQSPRYKIIEKKQPVAFWCNPISGHNTLYWYLQNLGQGPELLIRYENEEAVDDSQLPKDRFSAERLKGVDSTLKIQPAELGDSAVYLCASSSQTGGGWYGYTFGSGTRLTVV.

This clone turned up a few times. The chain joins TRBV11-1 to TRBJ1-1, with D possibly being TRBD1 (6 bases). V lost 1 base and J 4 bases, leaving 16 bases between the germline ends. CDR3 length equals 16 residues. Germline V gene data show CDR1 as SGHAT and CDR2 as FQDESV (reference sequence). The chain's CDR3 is CASSLVRGAGTTEAFF. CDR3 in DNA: TGTGCCAGCAGCTTAGTTCGGGGGGCTGGGACCACTGAAGCTTTCTTT.

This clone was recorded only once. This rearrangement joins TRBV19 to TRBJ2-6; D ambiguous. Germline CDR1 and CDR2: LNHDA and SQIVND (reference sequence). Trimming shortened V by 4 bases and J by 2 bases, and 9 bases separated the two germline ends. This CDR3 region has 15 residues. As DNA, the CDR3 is TGTGCCAGTAGTAGTGACACGACTGGGGCCAACGTCCTGACTTTC. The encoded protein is CASSSDTTGANVLTF.

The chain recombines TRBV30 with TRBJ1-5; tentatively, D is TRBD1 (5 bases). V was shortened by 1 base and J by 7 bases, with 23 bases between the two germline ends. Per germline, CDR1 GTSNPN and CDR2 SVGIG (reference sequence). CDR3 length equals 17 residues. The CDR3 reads CAWSGHNPRKGRQPQHF. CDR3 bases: TGTGCCTGGAGTGGACACAACCCTAGGAAGGGGCGGCAGCCCCAGCATTTT.

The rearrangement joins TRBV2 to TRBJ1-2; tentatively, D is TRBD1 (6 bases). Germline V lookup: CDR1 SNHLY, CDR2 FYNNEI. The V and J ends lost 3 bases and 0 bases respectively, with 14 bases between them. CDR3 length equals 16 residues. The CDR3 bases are TGTGCCAGCAGTGAGACAGGTTGGAGGTCTAACTATGGCTACACCTTC. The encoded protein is CASSETGWRSNYGYTF. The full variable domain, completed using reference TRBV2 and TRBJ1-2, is EPEVTQTPSHQVTQMGQEVILRCVPISNHLYFYWYRQILGQKVEFLVSFYNNEISEKSEIFDDQFSVERPDGSNFTLKIRSTKLEDSAMYFCASSETGWRSNYGYTFGSGTRLTVV.

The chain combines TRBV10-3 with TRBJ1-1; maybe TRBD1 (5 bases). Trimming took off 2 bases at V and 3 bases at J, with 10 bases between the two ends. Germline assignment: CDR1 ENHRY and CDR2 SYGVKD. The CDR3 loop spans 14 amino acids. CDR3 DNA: TGTGCCATCAGTGAGAGGCAGGGTGACACTGAAGCTTTCTTT. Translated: CAISERQGDTEAFF.

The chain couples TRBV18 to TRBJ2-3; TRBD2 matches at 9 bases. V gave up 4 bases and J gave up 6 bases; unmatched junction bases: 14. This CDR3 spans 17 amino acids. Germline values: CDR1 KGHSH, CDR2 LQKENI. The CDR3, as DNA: TGTGCCAGCTCACACTCGATTCGAGCGGGGGGATTGGATACGCAGTATTTT. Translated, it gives CASSHSIRAGGLDTQYF.

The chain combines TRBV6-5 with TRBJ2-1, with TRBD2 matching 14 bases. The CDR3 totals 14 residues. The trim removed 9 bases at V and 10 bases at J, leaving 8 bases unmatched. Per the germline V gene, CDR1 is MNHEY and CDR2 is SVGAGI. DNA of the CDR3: TGTGCCAGTTCCGGACTAGCGGGAGGTTGGGAGCAGTTCTTC. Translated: CASSGLAGGWEQFF.

Written as DNA, the CDR3 is TGTGCCAGCAGCATACCCCCGGGGACAGCCGTAAACACCGGGGAGCTGTTTTTT. Translated, it gives CASSIPPGTAVNTGELFF. V gene TRBV3-1 (or the pseudogene TRBV3-2) combines with J gene TRBJ2-2; the match to TRBD1 covers 7 bases. Germline V gives CDR1 LGHDT, CDR2 YNNKEL (reference sequence). The junction had 14 bases not matched to a gene; V was cut back by 5 bases and J by 2 bases. This CDR3 is built from 18 residues.

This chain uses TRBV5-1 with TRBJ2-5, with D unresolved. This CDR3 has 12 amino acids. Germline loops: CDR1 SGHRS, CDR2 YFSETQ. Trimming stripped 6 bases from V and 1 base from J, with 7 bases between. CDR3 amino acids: CASKNVQETQYF. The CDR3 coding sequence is TGCGCCAGCAAAAACGTCCAAGAGACCCAGTACTTC.

The CDR3 is CASSGRRGTNEKLFF. The CDR3, as DNA: TGTGCCAGCAGCGGGAGGAGGGGAACTAATGAAAAACTGTTTTTT. V and J are TRBV7-9 and TRBJ1-4; a weak D match, TRBD1 (5 bases). Germline CDR1 and CDR2: SEHNR and FQNEAQ (reference sequence). This CDR3 spans 15 amino acids. V shed 5 bases and J shed 1 base, with 11 bases lying between them.

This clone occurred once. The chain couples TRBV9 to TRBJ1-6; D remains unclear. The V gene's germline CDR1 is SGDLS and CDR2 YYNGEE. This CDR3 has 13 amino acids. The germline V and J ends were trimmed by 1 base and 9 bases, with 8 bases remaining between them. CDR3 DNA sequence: TGTGCCAGCAGCGTATCAAGTGTTTCACCCCTCCACTTT. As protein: CASSVSSVSPLHF.

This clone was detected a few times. As DNA, the CDR3 is TGTGCCAGCAGCTTAGGTCTAGCGGGGGTGCAGTACTTC. It translates to CASSLGLAGVQYF. This chain connects TRBV7-9 to TRBJ2-7; 10 positions agree with TRBD2. V was clipped by 1 base and J by 9 bases; unmatched bases: 3. Germline assignment: CDR1 SEHNR and CDR2 FQNEAQ (reference sequence). CDR3 length: 13 amino acids.